The text below deals with one TCR beta chain. These data belong to a study of shared T cell receptors in the human thymus. Looked up from germline, CDR1 is SGHRS and CDR2 is YFSETQ. The CDR3 covers 14 residues. Between the trimmed V and J ends, which lost 4 bases and 0 bases, there was a span of 10 bases. Clones were read by immunoSEQ multiplex PCR, and TCRdb kept only the in-frame ones, dropping some. Of more than 300,000 clones in the sample, 85% to 95% are singletons; the top ten hold 0.015% to 0.02%. Sequenced sample: thymocytes. The TCR sequence derives from a human donor. This chain joins TRBV5-1 and TRBJ2-5, with unresolved D. CDR3 sequence: CASSPPPYQETQYF. Written as DNA, the CDR3 is TGCGCCAGCAGCCCCCCGCCCTACCAAGAGACCCAGTACTTC.